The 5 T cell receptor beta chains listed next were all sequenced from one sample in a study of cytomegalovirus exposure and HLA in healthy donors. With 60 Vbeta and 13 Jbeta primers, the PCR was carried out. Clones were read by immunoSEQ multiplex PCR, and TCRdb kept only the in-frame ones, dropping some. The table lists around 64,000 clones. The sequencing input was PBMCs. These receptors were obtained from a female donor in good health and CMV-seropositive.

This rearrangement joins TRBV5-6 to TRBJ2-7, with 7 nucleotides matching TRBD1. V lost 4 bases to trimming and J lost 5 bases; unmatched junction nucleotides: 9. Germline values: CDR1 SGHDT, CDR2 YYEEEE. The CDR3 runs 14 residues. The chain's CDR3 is CASSPLGQVDEQYF. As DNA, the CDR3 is TGTGCCAGCAGCCCTCTAGGACAGGTGGACGAGCAGTACTTC.

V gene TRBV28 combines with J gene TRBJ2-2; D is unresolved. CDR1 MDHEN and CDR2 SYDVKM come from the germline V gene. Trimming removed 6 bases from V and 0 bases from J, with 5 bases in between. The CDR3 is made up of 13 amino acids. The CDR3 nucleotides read TGTGCCAGCAGCCACTCGAACACCGGGGAGCTGTTTTTT. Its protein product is CASSHSNTGELFF.

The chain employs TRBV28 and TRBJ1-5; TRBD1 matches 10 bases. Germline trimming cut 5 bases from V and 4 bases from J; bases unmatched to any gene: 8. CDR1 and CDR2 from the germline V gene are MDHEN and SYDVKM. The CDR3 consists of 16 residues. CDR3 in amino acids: CASSTDRGLRNQPQHF. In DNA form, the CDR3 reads TGTGCCAGCAGTACTGACAGGGGGCTGCGGAATCAGCCCCAGCATTTT.

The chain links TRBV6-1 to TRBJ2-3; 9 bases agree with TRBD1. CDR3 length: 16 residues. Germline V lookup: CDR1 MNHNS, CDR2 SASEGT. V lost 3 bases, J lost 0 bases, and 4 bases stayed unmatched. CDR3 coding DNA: TGTGCCAGCAGTGAGGGGACAGGGATAAGCACAGATACGCAGTATTTT. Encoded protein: CASSEGTGISTDTQYF.

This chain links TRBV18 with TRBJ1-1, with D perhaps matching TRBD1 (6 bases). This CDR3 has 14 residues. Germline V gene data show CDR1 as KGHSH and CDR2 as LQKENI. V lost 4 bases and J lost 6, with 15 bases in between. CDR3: CASSLGATKAEAFF. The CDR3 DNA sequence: TGTGCCAGCTCACTGGGGGCAACCAAGGCTGAAGCTTTCTTT.